Ten or more counts support the clone carrying this T cell receptor (beta chain). MiXCR, applied by TCRdb to the 5' RACE reads, yields one record per CDR3 protein. This table holds approximately 68,000 distinct CDR3 sequences, about 5.1% found once. The sample comes from a study of neurological immune-mediated disorders. Sequencing input: PBMCs. This TCR came from a woman between 65 and 79 years old with multiple sclerosis.

CDR3 sequence reads: CSANLDTSSYEQYF. The DNA for the CDR3 is TGCAGTGCCAATCTAGACACTAGCTCCTACGAGCAGTACTTC. The chain combines TRBV20-1 with TRBJ2-7; the D gene is possibly TRBD2 (5 bases). Looked up from germline, CDR1 is DFQATT and CDR2 is SNEGSKA (reference sequence). The ends were cut back, 6 bases at V and 0 bases at J, with 15 bases in the middle. The CDR3 covers 14 residues.